This T cell receptor (beta chain) came from a study of cytomegalovirus exposure and HLA in healthy donors. Overall study context: The platform used for the 110 or so validation repertoires matched that of the roughly 630 first-cohort repertoires, a later analysis reported.

For this clone: As yet, its antigen is unknown.

CDR3 length: 15 residues. In germline, CDR1 is MNHNS, CDR2 SASEGT. V was trimmed by 5 bases and J by 5 bases, leaving 16 bases between them. Findings and limits, study-wide: Under in vitro conditions, a few CMV-associated chains were confirmed as specific for CMV antigens. The authors enumerated around 150 TCR beta chains as linked to cytomegalovirus.

The assay was immunoSEQ multiplex PCR, and TCRdb's table has in-frame clones only and misses some. Of 50,000 or so clones in the sample, 85% to 95% were seen once. The clonotype was recovered from a woman aged 18 to 35 in good health and CMV-seropositive. Material for sequencing was PBMCs. This chain uses TRBV6-1 with TRBJ2-1; D may be TRBD1 (6 bases). CDR3 bases: TGTGCCAGCAGTCCAACAACAGGGTTAGACAATGAGCAGTTCTTC. Its translation is CASSPTTGLDNEQFF.